This T cell receptor (beta chain) was identified during a study of STAT3 mutations in large granular lymphocyte leukemia. Study background: Roughly half the longitudinally sequenced T-LGLL patients had canonical STAT3 mutations. More than half of T-LGLL patients received immunosuppressive therapy.

TCRbeta libraries averaged roughly 40,000 productive templates per sample. This table comes from immunoSEQ multiplex PCR, and its TCRdb copy is limited to in-frame clones, with some not included. The sample shows some 25,000 clones, 85% to 95% of them seen only once. As to this clone: What it binds is not known.

Per germline, CDR1 MNHNY and CDR2 SVGAGI (reference sequence). The V gene lost 5 bases and the J gene lost 9 bases, with 16 bases spanning the gap. The CDR3 loop spans 13 amino acids. General study results and limits: TCR clonotype switching after therapy occurred in about 35% of the 18 patients. Every T-cell large granular lymphocyte leukemia patient had at least one immunodominant TCR beta clonotype.

This sequence originates from a man aged 35 to 55 with T-cell large granular lymphocyte leukemia. Some clones in this sample may be carry-over from other donors' samples. The V call is TRBV6-6, the J call TRBJ1-2; D call uncertain. Input material: peripheral blood mononuclear cells. The CDR3 coding sequence is TGTGCCAGCAGTGCCAGCGGGGAAGGGAGCTACACCTTC. Its protein is CASSASGEGSYTF.